The clone carrying this T cell receptor (beta chain) was seen many times. All unsorted peripheral T cells were captured because whole blood was used without fractionation. These data come from a study of HIV-infected patients and healthy controls. Reverse transcription used approximately 500 ng RNA and constant-region primers for alpha and beta. Each of the alpha and beta chains got its own library through chain-specific third strand synthesis with indices. Via MiXCR, TCRdb re-called the 5' RACE reads, giving one row per CDR3 protein. The table records some 17,000 distinct CDR3 sequences, about a tenth of them present only once. Sequencing used blood. The TCR was taken from an adult in good health.

The chain's CDR3 is CSARGTSDYEQYF. DNA for the CDR3: TGCAGTGCTAGAGGGACTAGCGACTACGAGCAGTACTTC. The genes are TRBV20-1 and TRBJ2-7, with TRBD2 matching over 9 bases. V dropped 1 base and J dropped 3; count of bases not matched to a gene: 1. Germline assignment: CDR1 DFQATT and CDR2 SNEGSKA (reference sequence). This CDR3 is 13 amino acids long.